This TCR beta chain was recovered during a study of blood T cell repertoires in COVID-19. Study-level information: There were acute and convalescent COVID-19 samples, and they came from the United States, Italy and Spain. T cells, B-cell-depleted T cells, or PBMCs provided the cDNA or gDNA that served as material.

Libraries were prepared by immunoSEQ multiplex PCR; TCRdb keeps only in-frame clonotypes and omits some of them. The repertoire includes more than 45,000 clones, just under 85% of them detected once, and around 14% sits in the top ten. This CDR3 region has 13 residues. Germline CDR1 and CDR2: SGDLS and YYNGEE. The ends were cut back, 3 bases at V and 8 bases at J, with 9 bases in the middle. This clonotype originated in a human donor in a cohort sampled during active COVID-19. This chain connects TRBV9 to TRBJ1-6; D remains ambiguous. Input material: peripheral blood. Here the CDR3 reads CASSGEAYSPLHF. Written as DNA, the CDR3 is TGTGCCAGCAGCGGAGAGGCTTATTCACCCCTCCACTTT. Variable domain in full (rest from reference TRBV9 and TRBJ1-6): DSGVTQTPKHLITATGQRVTLRCSPRSGDLSVYWYQQSLDQGLQFLIQYYNGEERAKGNILERFSAQQFPDLHSELNLSSLELGDSALYFCASSGEAYSPLHFGNGTRLTVT.